This is a list of T cell receptor beta chains from one sample in a study of shared clonotypes between healthy human individuals. Assay: immunoSEQ multiplex PCR; the TCRdb copy retains only in-frame clones and omits some. The table has some 2.1 million clones, about 95% seen once; the top ten hold about 1.1%. Sequencing used naive CD8+ T cells sorted from blood. These receptors all come from a young man in good health. CDR3s leave out the opening cysteine and the closing phenylalanine or tryptophan. Each record gives: CDR3 protein, J gene, V gene.

ASSESTRVAGYNEQF TRBJ2-1 TRBV10-1
ASSLGGSSGNTIY TRBJ1-3 TRBV13
ASSLSGGALETF TRBJ1-1 TRBV27
ASSEGQGYEQY TRBJ2-7 TRBV11-2
ASSEGGSSYEQY - TRBV6-1
AWSPSQGGTEAF TRBJ1-1 TRBV30
ASSFSGRDNEQF TRBJ2-1 TRBV7-9
ASSVGKGLGFSTDTQY TRBJ2-3 TRBV9
SVETGQGPYEQY - TRBV29-1
ASSGSGITEAF TRBJ1-1 TRBV25-1
ASSNRGAGGALETQY TRBJ2-5 TRBV7-8
ASSQDMASYTGELF TRBJ2-2 TRBV4-3
ASSYGQGMNTEAF TRBJ1-1 TRBV6-5
ASKSTASGSVF TRBJ2-1 TRBV6-4
ASRTSGGAYEQY TRBJ2-7 TRBV28
ASSPGLTFSEQY TRBJ2-7 TRBV4-1
ASSPGFKGVPLSYEQY TRBJ2-7 TRBV18
ASSQLAGAYGDTQY TRBJ2-3 TRBV4-3
ASVLGGQETQY TRBJ2-5 TRBV13
ASSYSGRGDEQF TRBJ2-1 TRBV6-5
ASSLVGRDSGNTIY TRBJ1-3 TRBV5-8
ASSLEGAELAGGYTDTQY TRBJ2-3 TRBV13
ASSVGVGQGYEQY TRBJ2-7 TRBV9
ASSDSTGDNSPLH TRBJ1-6 TRBV7-9